Following are 21 T cell receptor beta chains from one sample sequenced in a study of T cells in tumors after PD-1 blockade. Repertoires were generated with immunoSEQ multiplex PCR, while TCRdb's copy carries only in-frame clones and drops some. The sample records about 600 clones, 65% to 75% being singletons. The sequenced sample was tumor tissue, obtained after anti-PD-1 treatment. These receptor sequences come from a human donor with basal cell carcinoma.

The rearrangement links TRBV5-8 to TRBJ2-1, with a tentative D call TRBD2 (5 bases). The CDR3 has 16 amino acids. From germline, CDR1 is SGHTS and CDR2 YDEGEE. V lost 0 bases, J lost 0 bases, and 10 bases lay in between. Here the CDR3 reads CASSLAAAHSYNEQFF. CDR3 sequence (DNA): TGTGCCAGCAGCTTGGCAGCGGCCCACTCCTACAATGAGCAGTTCTTC. The complete variable domain, with remaining parts taken from reference TRBV5-8 and TRBJ2-1, reads EAGVTQSPTHLIKTRGQQATLRCSPISGHTSVYWYQQALGLGLQFLLWYDEGEERNRGNFPPRFSGRQFPNYSSELNVNALELEDSALYLCASSLAAAHSYNEQFFGPGTRLTVL.

A few counts support this clone. The CDR3 DNA reads as TGTGCCAGCAGCGCCGAGGAATGGAACATCGTGGGGCAGTTCTTC. It encodes CASSAEEWNIVGQFF. V is TRBV9 and J is TRBJ2-1; D remains unclear. From germline, CDR1 is SGDLS and CDR2 YYNGEE. CDR3 size: 15 residues. V was trimmed by 3 bases and J by 12 bases, leaving 22 bases between them.

A single count supports this clone. This chain joins TRBV5-4 and TRBJ2-7, with 14 positions matching TRBD2. V lost 4 bases and J lost 0; bases outside the gene matches: 9. The CDR3 runs 18 residues. Germline CDR1 and CDR2: SGHNT and YYREEE (reference sequence). The CDR3 sequence: CASSAGLAGGKSSYEQYF. The DNA of the CDR3 is TGTGCCAGCAGCGCCGGACTAGCGGGAGGCAAAAGCTCCTACGAGCAGTACTTC.

This sequence joins TRBV4-1 and TRBJ2-5; TRBD2 is a possible D gene (6 bases). Germline V gives CDR1 MGHRA, CDR2 YSYEKL. Trimming stripped 4 bases from V and 9 bases from J, with 24 bases between. There are 16 residues in the CDR3. CDR3 amino acids: CASSPKTVSGHGPQYF. Written as DNA, the CDR3 is TGCGCCAGCAGCCCAAAGACGGTTAGCGGCCATGGGCCCCAGTACTTC.

This chain connects TRBV3-1 (or the pseudogene TRBV3-2) to TRBJ2-7; 7 bases match TRBD1. There are 14 residues in the CDR3. The germline V gene encodes CDR1 LGHDT and CDR2 YNNKEL (reference sequence). J was trimmed by 2 bases and V by 5 bases; bases with no gene match: 6. CDR3 nucleotide sequence: TGTGCCAGCAGCTCGGGGCAGGGGGCCTACGAGCAGTACTTC. It encodes CASSSGQGAYEQYF.

This sequence joins TRBV5-4 and TRBJ2-2, with TRBD1 matching over 7 bases. V dropped 5 bases and J dropped 0; count of bases not matched to a gene: 4. The germline V gene has CDR1 SGHNT and CDR2 YYREEE (reference sequence). This CDR3 region has 15 residues. The CDR3: CASRFTGANTGELFF. CDR3 nucleotides: TGTGCCAGCAGATTCACAGGGGCGAACACCGGGGAGCTGTTTTTT. Full variable domain (remainder filled in from reference TRBV5-4 and TRBJ2-2): ETGVTQSPTHLIKTRGQQVTLRCSSQSGHNTVSWYQQALGQGPQFIFQYYREEENGRGNFPPRFSGLQFPNYSSELNVNALELDDSALYLCASRFTGANTGELFFGEGSRLTVL.

The chain employs TRBV6-4 and TRBJ2-1, with 14 bases fitting TRBD2. The CDR3 is 15 amino acids. The trim removed 3 bases at V and 6 bases at J, leaving 1 base unmatched. The V gene's germline CDR1 is MRHNA and CDR2 SNTAGT. The CDR3 DNA is TGTGCCAGCAGTGAGGGGACTAGCGGGAGCAATGAGCAGTTCTTC. Translating it yields CASSEGTSGSNEQFF.

This clone was observed once. The chain is built from TRBV7-3 and TRBJ2-3, with 9 bases identical to TRBD2. The CDR3 is 16 amino acids. After removal of 5 bases from V and 3 bases from J, the junction contained 9 bases not matched to a gene. The germline V gene encodes CDR1 SGHTA and CDR2 FQGTGA. The CDR3 loop reads CASSTNSGRGTDTQYF. DNA of the CDR3: TGTGCCAGCAGCACAAATAGCGGGAGAGGGACAGATACGCAGTATTTT. The whole variable domain, filled in from reference TRBV7-3 and TRBJ2-3, reads GAGVSQTPSNKVTEKGKYVELRCDPISGHTALYWYRQSLGQGPEFLIYFQGTGAADDSGLPNDRFFAVRPEGSVSTLKIQRTERGDSAVYLCASSTNSGRGTDTQYFGPGTRLTVL.

The chain uses TRBV19 and TRBJ2-7; 10 nucleotides agree with TRBD1. CDR3 length: 16 amino acids. Germline CDR1 reads LNHDA; CDR2 reads SQIVND (reference sequence). After removal of 3 bases from V and 2 bases from J, the junction contained 7 bases not matched to a gene. The CDR3 loop is CASSMDRGQGPYEQYF. The CDR3 nucleotides are TGTGCCAGTAGTATGGATCGGGGACAGGGGCCCTACGAGCAGTACTTC. Full variable domain (remainder filled in from reference TRBV19 and TRBJ2-7): DGGITQSPKYLFRKEGQNVTLSCEQNLNHDAMYWYRQDPGQGLRLIYYSQIVNDFQKGDIAEGYSVSREKKESFPLTVTSAQKNPTAFYLCASSMDRGQGPYEQYFGPGTRLTVT.

The chain recombines TRBV7-8 with TRBJ2-3; D gene uncertain. Germline V CDR1 and CDR2: SGHVS, FQNEAQ. Trimming took off 5 bases at V and 2 bases at J, with 5 bases between the two ends. This CDR3 contains 12 residues. This CDR3 is CASSQVTDTQYF. CDR3 coding DNA: TGTGCCAGCAGCCAGGTCACAGATACGCAGTATTTT.

This clone was counted only a few times. The chain has TRBV6-1 and TRBJ2-7, with D possibly called TRBD1 or TRBD2 (6 bases each). Trimming cost V 1 base and J 10 bases, with 20 bases left between them. This CDR3 has 15 residues. Germline-derived CDR1 and CDR2 are MNHNS and SASEGT. The CDR3: CASSEDPGARTVQYF. The DNA of the CDR3 is TGTGCCAGCAGTGAAGATCCGGGGGCAAGAACGGTACAGTACTTC.

The chain combines TRBV7-9 with TRBJ1-3; D is uncertain. Germline V gene lookup returns CDR1 SEHNR and CDR2 FQNEAQ (reference sequence). Trimming pared 3 bases from V and 6 bases from J, leaving 3 bases between. The CDR3 is 11 residues long. The CDR3 DNA follows: TGTGCCAGCAGCTTTGAAAACACCATATATTTT. Protein sequence: CASSFENTIYF.

The chain recombines TRBV5-8 with TRBJ2-2; D not resolved. The CDR3 totals 15 residues. Trimming took off 0 bases at V and 4 bases at J, with 10 bases between the two ends. Germline lookup yields CDR1 SGHTS and CDR2 YDEGEE. CDR3 in DNA: TGTGCCAGCAGCTTGGGTCGGACGGCCACCGGGGAGCTGTTTTTT. It yields the protein CASSLGRTATGELFF.

The chain joins TRBV7-9 to TRBJ2-3; tentative D call: TRBD1 (6 bases). CDR1 and CDR2 (germline): SEHNR, FQNEAQ (reference sequence). Trimming shortened V by 5 bases and J by 5 bases, and 11 bases separated the two germline ends. This CDR3 is 13 amino acids long. The CDR3 loop is CASSILTGDTQYF. DNA of the CDR3: TGTGCCAGCAGCATCCTGACAGGAGATACGCAGTATTTT. The whole variable domain, filled in from reference TRBV7-9 and TRBJ2-3, reads DTGVSQNPRHKITKRGQNVTFRCDPISEHNRLYWYRQTLGQGPEFLTYFQNEAQLEKSRLLSDRFSAERPKGSFSTLEIQRTEQGDSAMYLCASSILTGDTQYFGPGTRLTVL.

V gene TRBV2 combines with J gene TRBJ2-7; 10 bases fit TRBD1. The CDR3 runs to 17 residues. J gave up 3 bases and V 6 bases, and 14 bases lay outside the gene matches. Germline assignment: CDR1 SNHLY and CDR2 FYNNEI. The CDR3 loop reads CASRILGTGDSVYEQYF. The CDR3 coding sequence is TGTGCCAGCAGAATACTAGGGACAGGGGATAGCGTCTACGAGCAGTACTTC.

The chain combines TRBV7-8 with TRBJ2-4, with D possibly matching TRBD2 (6 bases). V dropped 5 bases and J dropped 15 bases, with 17 bases sitting between them. CDR1 is SGHVS, CDR2 FQNEAQ, per germline. This CDR3 comprises 12 residues. The CDR3 DNA is TGTGCCAGCAGCCAAACCGGGACTTTGCCGTACTTC. Encoded protein: CASSQTGTLPYF.

The V call is TRBV7-8, the J call TRBJ2-7, with TRBD2 identical over 13 bases. The CDR3 runs to 16 residues. The V segment lost 1 base and the J segment 3 bases; nucleotides outside the gene matches: 3. Germline V CDR1 and CDR2: SGHVS, FQNEAQ. The CDR3 DNA reads TGTGCCAGCAGCTTAGGGACTAGCGGGAGTCTCTACGAGCAGTACTTC. Translating gives CASSLGTSGSLYEQYF.

V usage is TRBV11-3 and J usage is TRBJ2-7; D ambiguous. CDR1 and CDR2 from the germline V gene are SGHNT and YENEEA. V was clipped by 2 bases and J by 2 bases, with 19 bases between them. The CDR3 covers 17 residues. CDR3 in DNA: TGTGCCAGCAGCTTATCCGGATGGAATATCACAACCTACGAGCAGTACTTC. Its translation: CASSLSGWNITTYEQYF.

This rearrangement joins TRBV18 to TRBJ1-1; no firm D call. V dropped 5 bases and J dropped 1 base, with 8 bases sitting between them. CDR3 size: 13 residues. Germline-derived CDR1 and CDR2 are KGHSH and LQKENI. CDR3 nucleotide sequence: TGTGCCAGCTCAGCACAAAAGAACACTGAAGCTTTCTTT. It is translated as CASSAQKNTEAFF.

The chain uses TRBV6-1 and TRBJ2-7, with D tentatively TRBD2 (6 bases). Germline V lookup: CDR1 MNHNS, CDR2 SASEGT. Between the trimmed V and J ends, which lost 1 base and 3 bases, there was a span of 10 bases. This CDR3 is 14 amino acids long. The CDR3 sequence: CASSEGGTRYEQYF. The CDR3 DNA reads TGTGCCAGCAGTGAAGGCGGGACGCGCTACGAGCAGTACTTC.

This rearrangement joins TRBV7-9 to TRBJ1-2; weak D call: TRBD1 (5 bases). The length of the CDR3 is 12 residues. V lost 1 base, J lost 8 bases, and 8 bases lay in between. Germline V gene data show CDR1 as SEHNR and CDR2 as FQNEAQ (reference sequence). Here the CDR3 DNA reads TGTGCCAGCAGCTTAGGACAGTTAGGCTACACCTTC. It is translated as CASSLGQLGYTF.